The TCR beta chain described here comes from a study of T cell repertoires in cytomegalovirus infection. Study-wide background: Shared public TCR beta signatures pointed to both CMV infection and a matching HLA type.

Study-wide results and caveats: In two of eight donors, the top clonotype was HLA-C-restricted CMV-specific.

The CDR3 has 17 amino acids. The trim removed 5 bases at V and 0 bases at J, leaving 5 bases unmatched. A single record per CDR3 protein comes from TCRdb applying MiXCR to the reads. The data hold fewer than 400,000 distinct CDR3 sequences, with around 18% observed a single time. Remarks on this clonotype: Its matching antigen is unknown.

The chain joins TRBV12-3 or TRBV12-4 to TRBJ2-3, with 13 bases aligning to TRBD2. The receptor was derived from a human donor in good health (CMV status not recorded). Some clones in this sample may be carry-over from other donors' samples. The material sequenced was PBMCs. In nucleotides, the CDR3 is TGTGCCAGCAGTGCCCCGGGACTAGCGGGGAGCACAGATACGCAGTATTTT. Its protein product is CASSAPGLAGSTDTQYF.